This T cell receptor beta chain came from a study of human CD8 memory T cell subsets. Whole-study findings and limits: While effector memory cells differed, stem-like memory and precursor exhausted T cells had similarly high diversity.

Total CD8+ T cells were enriched by a separation that was negative and magnetic. The source of the RNA was duplicate vials containing 150,000 sorted CD8+ T cells for each subset. The CDR3 is 14 amino acids. Per the germline V gene, CDR1 is LGHDT and CDR2 is YNNKEL (reference sequence). Of note for this clonotype: Its antigen is not known.

UMI-labeled 5' RACE generated the TCR beta libraries. Using the 5' RACE reads, TCRdb records one entry per CDR3 protein without DNA. The listing records approximately 12,000 distinct CDR3 sequences. The clonotype originates from a human donor in good health. The J gene is TRBJ2-1, the V gene TRBV3-1. Sequencing used CD8+ T cells from PBMCs. CDR3 amino acids: CASSQVVQINEQFF.